What follows describes a single T cell receptor beta chain. What it binds is unknown. These data originate in a study of OX40 agonist ivuxolimab in advanced cancers. Germline CDR1 is SGHRS and CDR2 is YFSETQ. The V end was cut by 3 bases, the J end by 2 bases, with 12 bases between. The CDR3 spans 14 residues. Assay used: immunoSEQ multiplex PCR; TCRdb lists only in-frame clones, some missing. The data show tens of thousands of clones, approximately 89% seen once. Overall study results and limits: Not determined was the antigen specificity of the expanded peripheral T cells.

This clonotype was sampled from an adult with an advanced solid tumor such as melanoma, head and neck, liver or kidney cancer. The sequencing used CD4+ or CD8+ T cells sorted from blood, collected in a trial of the OX40 agonist ivuxolimab. The rearrangement links TRBV5-1 to TRBJ2-7, with D maybe TRBD1 (6 bases). In DNA, the CDR3 is TGCGCCAGCAGCTGGCCAGGGGTTACCTACGAGCAGTACTTC. Residues: CASSWPGVTYEQYF.